These 32 T cell receptor beta chains share one sample of origin, sequenced in a study of human T cells and chemical hapten exposure. It was unfractionated whole blood from which total RNA was extracted. TCRdb used MiXCR to reprocess the 5' RACE reads, holding one entry per CDR3 protein. This table holds 130,000 or so distinct CDR3 sequences, approximately 4% found once. The receptors originated from a female donor in good health.

In its sample, this clonotype was seen many times. The V and J genes are TRBV6-6 and TRBJ1-1; 9 bases fit TRBD1. The junction had 5 bases not matched to a gene; V was cut back by 6 bases and J by 0 bases. CDR1 is MNHNY, CDR2 SVGAGI, per germline (reference sequence). The CDR3 extends over 15 amino acids. CDR3 sequence reads: CASRTDRGMNTEAFF. CDR3 bases: TGTGCCAGCAGAACCGACAGGGGGATGAACACTGAAGCTTTCTTT.

This clonotype was recorded a few times. The rearrangement links TRBV12-3 or TRBV12-4 to TRBJ1-1; D remains unclear. V lost 2 bases to trimming and J lost 2 bases, with 3 bases between them. This CDR3 is built from 12 residues. DNA of the CDR3: TGTGCCAGCAGTTTATTCAACACTGAAGCTTTCTTT. The encoded protein is CASSLFNTEAFF.

This chain connects TRBV6-5 to TRBJ1-2; D is unresolved. CDR1 is MNHEY, CDR2 SVGAGI, per germline. There are 14 residues in the CDR3. V lost 2 bases and J lost 8, with 15 bases in between. The CDR3 DNA follows: TGTGCCAGCAGTTACGGCCAGAGATCTGAGGGCTACACCTTC. It translates to CASSYGQRSEGYTF.

At least ten counts were recorded for this clonotype. The gene calls are TRBV28 and TRBJ1-1; D ambiguous. The CDR3 has 16 residues. The V gene's germline CDR1 is MDHEN and CDR2 SYDVKM. The V gene lost 6 bases and the J gene lost 5 bases, with 22 bases spanning the gap. In nucleotides, the CDR3 is TGTGCCAGCAGGGGGAACACCCGCGGGAGTAAGACTGAAGCTTTCTTT. Residues: CASRGNTRGSKTEAFF.

This clonotype was observed many times. The chain couples TRBV7-8 to TRBJ2-1; D possibly corresponds to TRBD2 (5 bases). The CDR3 totals 13 residues. Trimming removed 5 bases from V and 5 bases from J, with 10 bases in between. In germline, CDR1 is SGHVS, CDR2 FQNEAQ. CDR3 bases: TGTGCCAGCAGCGACTACATCCACAATGAGCAGTTCTTC. This gives the protein CASSDYIHNEQFF. Variable domain in full (rest from reference TRBV7-8 and TRBJ2-1): GAGVSQSPRYKVAKRGQDVALRCDPISGHVSLFWYQQALGQGPEFLTYFQNEAQLDKSGLPSDRFFAERPEGSVSTLKIQRTQQEDSAVYLCASSDYIHNEQFFGPGTRLTVL.

J is TRBJ2-5 and V is TRBV28, with D hard to call. CDR1 is MDHEN, CDR2 SYDVKM, per germline. CDR3 length: 13 residues. The V gene lost 5 bases and the J gene lost 6 bases, with 13 bases spanning the gap. This CDR3 reads CASSLQGIKTQYF. Written as DNA, the CDR3 is TGTGCCAGCAGTCTACAAGGGATAAAGACCCAGTACTTC.

This clonotype was picked up many times. V gene TRBV6-5 combines with J gene TRBJ1-1, with a tentative D call TRBD1 (5 bases). CDR1 MNHEY and CDR2 SVGAGI come from the germline V gene. This CDR3 has 14 amino acids. The V end was cut by 5 bases, the J end by 8 bases, with 18 bases between. The CDR3 sequence is CASSPQGRDPEAFF. The DNA of the CDR3 is TGTGCCAGCAGTCCCCAGGGCAGGGATCCAGAAGCTTTCTTT.

This clonotype was recorded many times. This rearrangement joins TRBV12-3 or TRBV12-4 to TRBJ2-7, with D perhaps matching TRBD1 or TRBD2 (5 bases each). Trimming stripped 6 bases from V and 6 bases from J, with 15 bases between. The CDR3 is 13 residues long. The CDR3 region has the DNA TGTGCCAGCAGCCTCAGAGTTGGGGGCGAGCAGTACTTC. Its protein is CASSLRVGGEQYF.

In this sample, this clonotype turned up many times. CDR3 DNA: TGCAGTGCTAGTGTCGAATTTCGTCAGCCCCAGCATTTT. Its protein is CSASVEFRQPQHF. The rearrangement links TRBV20-1 to TRBJ1-5; D remains ambiguous. CDR1 is DFQATT, CDR2 SNEGSKA, per germline (reference sequence). This CDR3 spans 13 amino acids. With 3 bases removed from V and 6 bases from J, the gap between germline ends came to 12 bases.

The table lists this clonotype with many counts. V gene TRBV2 combines with J gene TRBJ1-1; tentative D call: TRBD1 (6 bases). The CDR3 consists of 13 residues. Trimming removed 4 bases from V and 4 bases from J, with 10 bases in between. Germline V gives CDR1 SNHLY, CDR2 FYNNEI. The CDR3 protein is CASSADRSTEAFF. CDR3 nucleotide sequence: TGTGCCAGCAGTGCCGACAGGAGCACTGAAGCTTTCTTT.

V and J are TRBV19 and TRBJ2-7; 9 bases are shared with TRBD1. The CDR3 is 14 amino acids. The germline V gene encodes CDR1 LNHDA and CDR2 SQIVND (reference sequence). The trim removed 5 bases at V and 4 bases at J, leaving 6 bases unmatched. The CDR3 here is CASSVGDRGYEQYF. The CDR3 DNA is TGTGCCAGTAGTGTCGGCGACAGGGGGTACGAGCAGTACTTC.

This clonotype was seen a few times. The chain joins TRBV4-2 to TRBJ2-7, with TRBD1 identical over 7 bases. Germline trimming cut 4 bases from V and 4 bases from J; bases unmatched to any gene: 22. This CDR3 spans 19 amino acids. Germline V gene data show CDR1 as LGHNA and CDR2 as YNFKEQ. The CDR3 is CASSRQNPSPGQLYYEQYF. In DNA, the CDR3 is TGTGCCAGCAGCCGACAAAACCCCTCTCCGGGACAGCTATATTACGAGCAGTACTTC.

In its sample, this clonotype was seen many times. The V gene is TRBV12-3 or TRBV12-4, the J gene TRBJ2-2, with a tentative D call TRBD1 (5 bases). The CDR3 is made up of 15 amino acids. Trimming removed 3 bases from V and 7 bases from J, with 15 bases in between. The CDR3 nucleotides read TGTGCCAGCAGTTTTGGTCAGGGAATAGGCGGGGAGCTGTTTTTT. As protein: CASSFGQGIGGELFF.

Details on this clonotype: A read error may explain this, as a much larger clone is one base away. The gene calls are TRBV29-1 and TRBJ1-2; unclear D gene. Germline V CDR1 and CDR2: SQVTM, ANQGSEA. This CDR3 has 11 residues. CDR3 sequence reads: CSVERAYGYIF. The CDR3 DNA follows: TGCAGCGTTGAAAGGGCATATGGCTACATCTTC.

In this sample, this clonotype turned up many times. J is TRBJ2-3 and V is TRBV7-3, with D unclear. CDR3 length equals 14 residues. V lost 1 base to trimming and J lost 4 bases, with 9 bases between them. The germline V gene has CDR1 SGHTA and CDR2 FQGTGA. The CDR3 DNA reads as TGTGCCAGCAGCTTAATGGTAGGACCAGATACGCAGTATTTT. Translated, it gives CASSLMVGPDTQYF.

This clonotype has ten or more counts. The genes are TRBV29-1 and TRBJ2-5; TRBD2 matches at 7 bases. The germline V gene encodes CDR1 SQVTM and CDR2 ANQGSEA. The CDR3 length is 12 residues. V lost 4 bases to trimming and J lost 4 bases; unmatched junction nucleotides: 3. CDR3 region: CSVGGGGETQYF. The DNA of the CDR3 is TGCAGCGTTGGAGGCGGGGGAGAGACCCAGTACTTC.

This clonotype showed up just a few times. This sequence joins TRBV14 and TRBJ2-1; weak D call: TRBD2 (5 bases). The CDR3 is 14 amino acids. CDR1 SGHDN and CDR2 FVKESK come from the germline V gene. V lost 4 bases and J lost 9, with 16 bases in between. The CDR3 loop reads CASSLLGREGEQFF. DNA of the CDR3: TGTGCCAGCAGCCTACTAGGGAGAGAGGGTGAGCAGTTCTTC.

There are many counts of this clonotype. J is TRBJ1-1 and V is TRBV18; a possible D gene is TRBD1 (5 bases). The CDR3 is 13 amino acids. Germline loops: CDR1 KGHSH, CDR2 LQKENI. V was clipped by 6 bases and J by 4 bases, with 12 bases between them. CDR3 nucleotides: TGTGCCAGCTCGCCAGGTCAGGGCACTGAAGCTTTCTTT. Translation: CASSPGQGTEAFF. Looking up the rest from reference TRBV18 and TRBJ1-1 gives the full variable domain: NAGVMQNPRHLVRRRGQEARLRCSPMKGHSHVYWYRQLPEEGLKFMVYLQKENIIDESGMPKERFSAEFPKEGPSILRIQQVVRGDSAAYFCASSPGQGTEAFFGQGTRLTVV.

This clonotype was counted at least ten times. The genes are TRBV12-3 or TRBV12-4 and TRBJ1-1, with D perhaps matching TRBD1 (5 bases). Trimming took off 0 bases at V and 2 bases at J, with 10 bases between the two ends. This CDR3 is built from 15 residues. CDR3 loop: CASSLARDGNTEAFF. In nucleotides, the CDR3 is TGTGCCAGCAGTTTAGCACGGGACGGAAACACTGAAGCTTTCTTT.

In this sample, this clonotype turned up a few times. This chain uses TRBV6-6 with TRBJ2-5; 7 positions match TRBD1. J gave up 5 bases and V 6 bases, and 6 bases lay outside the gene matches. The germline V gene encodes CDR1 MNHNY and CDR2 SVGAGI (reference sequence). The CDR3 contains 13 residues. The CDR3: CASRPDRVETQYF. The DNA of the CDR3 is TGTGCCAGCAGACCCGACAGGGTTGAGACCCAGTACTTC.

This clonotype was detected many times. The chain employs TRBV20-1 and TRBJ2-7; 7 bases match TRBD1. The CDR3 is made up of 13 amino acids. V lost 0 bases and J lost 6; bases outside the gene matches: 5. Germline loops: CDR1 DFQATT, CDR2 SNEGSKA (reference sequence). The CDR3 loop reads CSARDDRAGEQYF. The CDR3 DNA sequence: TGCAGTGCTAGAGATGACAGGGCAGGCGAGCAGTACTTC.

This clonotype appeared many times. The chain carries TRBV5-1 and TRBJ2-5; D unclear. The CDR3 covers 15 residues. Germline V lookup: CDR1 SGHRS, CDR2 YFSETQ. Trimming cost V 1 base and J 5 bases, with 15 bases left between them. In DNA form, the CDR3 reads TGCGCCAGCAGCTTGTCCGACACCCAAAGGGAGACCCAGTACTTC. Residues: CASSLSDTQRETQYF.

This rearrangement joins TRBV12-3 or TRBV12-4 to TRBJ2-2, with 7 positions matching TRBD1. V gave up 7 bases and J gave up 0 bases; unmatched junction bases: 8. The CDR3 loop spans 16 amino acids. CDR3 sequence: CASTRTGTANTGELFF. The DNA of the CDR3 is TGTGCCAGCACTCGAACCGGGACAGCGAACACCGGGGAGCTGTTTTTT.

This clonotype was seen ten or more times. The genes are TRBV5-4 and TRBJ2-1; 8 bases are a match to TRBD2. This CDR3 is 17 amino acids long. The V gene end was trimmed by 3 bases and the J gene end by 2 bases; junction bases not matched to a gene: 10. Germline V gene lookup returns CDR1 SGHNT and CDR2 YYREEE (reference sequence). CDR3: CASSSSHRRGAYNEQFF. The CDR3 DNA reads as TGTGCCAGCAGCTCCTCCCATAGGCGGGGGGCCTACAATGAGCAGTTCTTC. The whole variable domain, remainder taken from reference TRBV5-4 and TRBJ2-1, is ETGVTQSPTHLIKTRGQQVTLRCSSQSGHNTVSWYQQALGQGPQFIFQYYREEENGRGNFPPRFSGLQFPNYSSELNVNALELDDSALYLCASSSSHRRGAYNEQFFGPGTRLTVL.

There are many counts of this clonotype. The chain combines TRBV10-3 with TRBJ1-5; D is possibly TRBD1 (6 bases). With 3 bases removed from V and 3 bases from J, the gap between germline ends came to 12 bases. In germline, CDR1 is ENHRY, CDR2 SYGVKD. This CDR3 region has 15 residues. The chain's CDR3 is CAISDGTYLNQPQHF. In DNA, the CDR3 is TGTGCCATCAGTGACGGGACATACCTCAATCAGCCCCAGCATTTT.

This clonotype was seen many times. The chain links TRBV6-2 or TRBV6-3 to TRBJ2-5; D remains unclear. The CDR3 totals 13 residues. Germline V gene lookup returns CDR1 MNHEY and CDR2 SVGEGT. Trimming removed 4 bases at V and 3 bases at J, with 9 bases between. In nucleotides, the CDR3 is TGTGCCAGCAGTTTCCGGGCCGAAGAGACCCAGTACTTC. As protein: CASSFRAEETQYF.

This clonotype has ten or more counts. This chain links TRBV7-8 with TRBJ1-1; D is unresolved. V shed 1 base and J shed 1 base, with 19 bases lying between them. CDR1 is SGHVS, CDR2 FQNEAQ, per germline. The CDR3 is 18 amino acids. The chain's CDR3 is CASSLGRAGGRGNTEAFF. CDR3 nucleotides: TGTGCCAGCAGCTTAGGGCGGGCAGGAGGTAGAGGGAACACTGAAGCTTTCTTT.

On this clonotype: A clone one base away is much larger, so this may be a read error. The CDR3 here is CSVAPRGEGANDGYTF. CDR3 DNA sequence: TGCAGCGTCGCCCCGCGCGGGGAAGGGGCAAACGATGGCTACACCTTC. The chain employs TRBV29-1 and TRBJ1-2; D perhaps matches TRBD1 (5 bases). Trimming removed 6 bases from V and 6 bases from J, with 26 bases in between. Germline V gene sequence: CDR1 SQVTM, CDR2 ANQGSEA. The CDR3 has 16 amino acids.

At least ten counts were recorded for this clonotype. The CDR3: CASSLFGLTRTDTQYF. The CDR3 coding sequence is TGTGCCAGCAGTTTGTTCGGACTGACGCGCACAGATACGCAGTATTTT. The chain links TRBV27 to TRBJ2-3; the D gene is possibly TRBD2 (5 bases). The length of the CDR3 is 16 residues. Germline CDR1 reads MNHEY; CDR2 reads SMNVEV (reference sequence). Trimming left V 3 bases short and J 1 base short, with 14 bases between.

This clonotype was observed at least ten times. This rearrangement joins TRBV18 to TRBJ1-4; possible D gene TRBD1, 5 bases. Deletions cut 3 bases from V and 10 bases from J, with 15 bases between. Germline V gene data show CDR1 as KGHSH and CDR2 as LQKENI. The length of the CDR3 is 14 residues. As DNA, the CDR3 is TGTGCCAGCTCACCGCACCCGGGACCGGTAAAACTGTTTTTT. This codes for CASSPHPGPVKLFF.

Many counts were recorded for this clonotype. V and J are TRBV12-3 or TRBV12-4 and TRBJ1-3, with 7 bases that match TRBD1. CDR3 length: 13 amino acids. V was pared by 3 bases and J by 8 bases, with 4 bases of the junction left unmatched. Written as DNA, the CDR3 is TGTGCCAGCAGTTTCGGACAGGCCGACACCATATATTTT. Its protein product is CASSFGQADTIYF.

The sample holds many counts of this clonotype. The genes are TRBV7-8 and TRBJ2-7; D not resolved. Trimming cost V 7 bases and J 2 bases, with 15 bases left between them. Germline V gene lookup returns CDR1 SGHVS and CDR2 FQNEAQ. The CDR3 spans 14 residues. The CDR3 spells CASMTQGGPYEQYF. For the CDR3, the DNA is TGTGCCAGCATGACCCAAGGTGGACCCTACGAGCAGTACTTC.